The present T cell receptor beta chain was sequenced within a study of blood T cell repertoires in COVID-19. At the level of the study: From the United States, Italy and Spain came samples of acute and convalescent COVID-19. PBMCs, B-cell-depleted T cells, or T cells provided the cDNA or gDNA that made up the material.

Germline assignment: CDR1 LNHNV and CDR2 YYDKDF (reference sequence). The CDR3 loop spans 17 amino acids. After removal of 1 base from V and 3 bases from J, the junction contained 6 bases not matched to a gene. This clone showed up just once. In the authors' workflow: From reference gene primer amplification, estimates of nucleated cell counts were derived. Sequenced by immunoSEQ multiplex PCR; TCRdb stores in-frame clones only, minus some. The V and J calls and clone size come from that table; D and trimming were worked out from the DNA. This table has about 230,000 clones, about nine tenths appearing once.

This receptor was identified in a man between 50 and 59 years old with COVID-19, enrolled during active disease. V gene TRBV15 combines with J gene TRBJ2-2; 9 nucleotides match TRBD2. The sample was peripheral blood. The CDR3 bases are TGTGCCACCAGCAGAGTTAAAGCGGGAGGTGACACCGGGGAGCTGTTTTTT. It codes for CATSRVKAGGDTGELFF.